These 22 T cell receptor beta chains were sequenced from one sample in a study of T cells in women clearing cervical HPV infection. Sequenced by immunoSEQ multiplex PCR; TCRdb stores in-frame clones only, minus some. The table counts approximately 44,000 clones; 7% to 9.5% lies in the top ten. The sequencing sample was made of blood buffy coat. These receptors all come from a woman between 18 and 75 years old with a cervical HPV16 infection that either progressed to CIN3+ or cleared (not recorded which).

Note on this clone: The CDR3 goes on 3 residues after the read ends, and that part is filled in from the germline J gene. The chain uses TRBV19 and TRBJ2-1; 7 bases map to TRBD1. Germline V gene data show CDR1 as LNHDA and CDR2 as SQIVND (reference sequence). Unmatched junction bases numbered 7, after V lost 4 bases and J lost 7 bases. This CDR3 has 14 amino acids. The CDR3 loop reads CASSRQGSENEQFF. Partial CDR3 DNA: TGTGCCAGTAGTAGACAGGGTTCAGAGAATGAG.

With respect to this clone: Read data end 3 residues before the CDR3 end; the end is taken from the germline J gene. J is TRBJ2-1 and V is TRBV27; D may be TRBD2 (6 bases). Trimming removed 5 bases from V and 5 bases from J, with 13 bases in between. Germline loops: CDR1 MNHEY, CDR2 SMNVEV (reference sequence). The CDR3 loop spans 14 amino acids. CDR3 bases read: TGTGCCAGCAGTATCAGGGAGGTGGACAATGAG. Its protein product is CASSIREVDNE. The entire CDR3 protein is CASSIREVDNEQFF.

In regard to this clone: Read coverage stops 3 residues before the CDR3 terminus; the germline J gene supplies the remainder. J is TRBJ1-1 and V is TRBV7-9; a possible D gene is TRBD1 (6 bases). Trimming took 7 bases from V and 0 from J, leaving 12 bases between them. This CDR3 is 14 amino acids long. Looked up from germline, CDR1 is SEHNR and CDR2 is FQNEAQ (reference sequence). Incomplete CDR3 DNA: TGTGCCAGCATCCCCGGACAGTTGAACACTGAA. Protein sequence: CASIPGQLNTE. The entire CDR3 reads CASIPGQLNTEAFF. Using reference TRBV7-9 and TRBJ1-1 for the parts outside the CDR3, the full variable domain is DTGVSQNPRHKITKRGQNVTFRCDPISEHNRLYWYRQTLGQGPEFLTYFQNEAQLEKSRLLSDRFSAERPKGSFSTLEIQRTEQGDSAMYLCASIPGQLNTEAFFGQGTRLTVV.

In regard to this clone: Read sequence stops 3 residues before the CDR3 end, and the germline J gene provides the missing end. This chain links TRBV28 with TRBJ2-5; possible D gene TRBD1, 5 bases. Germline values: CDR1 MDHEN, CDR2 SYDVKM. V gave up 2 bases and J gave up 5 bases, with 6 bases separating them. CDR3 size: 12 residues. CDR3 DNA, as far as it was read: TGTGCCAGCAGTTTAAGGGGTGAGACC. Its protein is CASSLRGET. In full, the CDR3 reads CASSLRGETQYF.

About this clone: The read falls 3 residues short of the CDR3 end, and the missing part is taken from the germline J gene. The chain is built from TRBV20-1 and TRBJ2-7, with D perhaps matching TRBD1 (5 bases). Trimming stripped 0 bases from V and 2 bases from J, with 11 bases between. The CDR3 runs to 14 residues. Germline CDR1 and CDR2: DFQATT and SNEGSKA (reference sequence). Incomplete CDR3 DNA: TGCAGTGCTAGAGATAAAAAGGGGACCTACGAG. Amino acids: CSARDKKGTYE. The CDR3, in full, reads CSARDKKGTYEQYF.

Points on this clone: Read coverage stops 3 residues before the CDR3 terminus; the germline J gene supplies the remainder. The chain carries TRBV10-2 and TRBJ2-7; 12 positions agree with TRBD2. The ends lost 4 bases at V and 0 bases at J; junction bases unmatched: 7. In germline, CDR1 is WSHSY, CDR2 SAAADI. The CDR3 sequence is 17 residues long. The chain's CDR3 is CASSGARTSGNSYEQYF. Incomplete CDR3 DNA: TGCGCCAGCAGTGGCGCTAGGACTAGCGGGAACTCCTACGAG.

Comments on this clone: The read gets to within 3 residues of the CDR3 end, and the germline J gene fills in the rest. The V call is TRBV7-9, the J call TRBJ1-5; 7 bases are a match to TRBD1. The CDR3 has 14 amino acids. Germline V CDR1 and CDR2: SEHNR, FQNEAQ (reference sequence). V lost 4 bases to trimming and J lost 7 bases; unmatched junction nucleotides: 7. CDR3 bases read: TGTGCCAGCAGCTCATCAGGGGGAGGCCAGCCC. Its protein is CASSSSGGGQP. The entire CDR3 sequence reads CASSSSGGGQPQHF.

Points on this clone: The read finishes 3 residues shy of the CDR3 end, and the germline J gene is used to complete it. J is TRBJ1-3 and V is TRBV7-8; possible D gene TRBD1, 6 bases. Germline-derived CDR1 and CDR2 are SGHVS and FQNEAQ. CDR3 length: 13 amino acids. The V end lost 5 bases, the J end lost 5 bases, and 10 bases lay between the germline ends. The CDR3 sequence: CASSPGVRNTIYF. The sequenced part of the CDR3 DNA is TGTGCCAGCAGCCCAGGGGTCCGAAACACC.

With respect to this clone: The read ends 3 residues early relative to the CDR3; the germline J gene fills the gap. V is TRBV29-1 and J is TRBJ1-1; 7 bases fit TRBD1. Losses at the gene ends were 7 bases for V and 4 bases for J; bases not matched to a gene: 6. The germline V gene has CDR1 SQVTM and CDR2 ANQGSEA. The CDR3 has 12 amino acids. This chain's CDR3 is CSGDRVGTEAFF. The part of the CDR3 DNA that was read is TGCAGCGGTGACAGGGTTGGCACTGAA. Supplemented by reference TRBV29-1 and TRBJ1-1, the full variable domain reads SAVISQKPSRDICQRGTSLTIQCQVDSQVTMMFWYRQQPGQSLTLIATANQGSEATYESGFVIDKFPISRPNLTFSTLTVSNMSPEDSSIYLCSGDRVGTEAFFGQGTRLTVV.

Turning to this clone: The observed sequence ends 3 residues before the CDR3 terminus, with the missing tail filled in from the germline J gene. The chain is built from TRBV2 and TRBJ2-1; the D gene is possibly TRBD2 (6 bases). The CDR3 consists of 15 residues. The germline V and J ends were trimmed by 5 bases and 2 bases, with 13 bases remaining between them. In germline, CDR1 is SNHLY, CDR2 FYNNEI. Here the CDR3 reads CASSPNGGAYNEQFF. The CDR3 bases that were read are TGTGCCAGCAGTCCTAACGGAGGGGCCTACAATGAG.

Remarks on this clone: Coverage ceases 3 residues before the CDR3 finishes, and the germline J gene fills in the end. The chain links TRBV10-3 to TRBJ2-5; D uncertain. The CDR3 totals 17 residues. The V gene's germline CDR1 is ENHRY and CDR2 SYGVKD. Trimming shortened V by 3 bases and J by 4 bases, and 21 bases separated the two germline ends. The CDR3 loop is CAISDIRNSLEPETQYF. CDR3 bases read: TGTGCCATCAGTGATATCCGGAACAGCCTCGAGCCAGAGACC.

For this clone: The read stops 3 residues short of the end of the CDR3; the missing end is completed from the germline J gene. The rearrangement joins TRBV20-1 to TRBJ2-5; 8 nucleotides align to TRBD2. Per the germline V gene, CDR1 is DFQATT and CDR2 is SNEGSKA (reference sequence). V lost 0 bases and J lost 1; bases outside the gene matches: 7. The CDR3 consists of 16 residues. CDR3 sequence: CSARDIAGTLQETQYF. The CDR3 bases that were read are TGCAGTGCTAGAGATATAGCGGGGACCCTCCAAGAGACC.

Remarks on this clone: The read ends 3 residues early relative to the CDR3; the germline J gene fills the gap. This chain uses TRBV28 with TRBJ1-5; 10 bases agree with TRBD1. The CDR3 sequence is 17 residues long. CDR1 and CDR2 from the germline V gene are MDHEN and SYDVKM. Germline trimming cut 6 bases from V and 1 base from J; bases unmatched to any gene: 9. The CDR3 protein is CASSRTRTGGSNQPQHF. CDR3 bases read: TGTGCCAGCAGCCGAACTCGGACAGGGGGGAGCAATCAGCCC.

With regard to this clone: From the germline J gene comes the end of the CDR3, since the read stops 3 residues before it. The chain joins TRBV11-2 to TRBJ1-2; no clear D gene. Germline V gene sequence: CDR1 SGHAT, CDR2 FQNNGV. The CDR3 covers 14 residues. Trimming pared 5 bases from V and 4 bases from J, leaving 14 bases between. CDR3 DNA (partial): TGTGCCAGCAGCGCCCTGCGCGGGTCCTATGGC. Translation gives CASSALRGSYG. The CDR3 in full is CASSALRGSYGYTF. Drawing the rest from reference TRBV11-2 and TRBJ1-2, the complete variable domain is EAGVAQSPRYKIIEKRQSVAFWCNPISGHATLYWYQQILGQGPKLLIQFQNNGVVDDSQLPKDRFSAERLKGVDSTLKIQPAKLEDSAVYLCASSALRGSYGYTFGSGTRLTVV.

As regards this clone: The CDR3 goes on 3 residues after the read ends, and that part is filled in from the germline J gene. The rearrangement links TRBV20-1 to TRBJ2-3, with 15 nucleotides matching TRBD2. The V segment lost 6 bases and the J segment 5 bases; nucleotides outside the gene matches: 12. The CDR3 covers 17 residues. CDR1 is DFQATT and CDR2 is SNEGSKA in the germline V gene (reference sequence). The CDR3 spells CSAHGTSGGSILDTQYF. The DNA read from the CDR3 is TGCAGTGCCCATGGGACTAGCGGGGGGAGTATTCTAGATACG.

A word on this clone: The read stops 3 residues short of the end of the CDR3; the missing end is completed from the germline J gene. The V call is TRBV5-1, the J call TRBJ2-5; 9 bases line up with TRBD2. CDR3 size: 15 residues. Per the germline V gene, CDR1 is SGHRS and CDR2 is YFSETQ. V shed 6 bases and J 1 base; nucleotides not matched to a gene: 7. The sequenced part of the CDR3 DNA is TGCGCCAGCACTGCTGGACTAGCGCTCCAAGAGACC. Translation gives CASTAGLALQET. The whole CDR3 region reads CASTAGLALQETQYF.

Remarks on this clone: The read ends 3 residues before the CDR3 terminus; that terminus is restored from the germline J gene. The chain employs TRBV2 and TRBJ2-5, with 9 bases aligning to TRBD1. The CDR3 is 17 residues long. Looked up from germline, CDR1 is SNHLY and CDR2 is FYNNEI. The V segment lost 8 bases and the J segment 0 bases; nucleotides outside the gene matches: 13. CDR3 sequence reads: CASGEAGTGSDQETQYF. The sequenced CDR3 bases are TGTGCCAGCGGGGAAGCCGGGACAGGGTCGGACCAAGAGACC.

A note on this clone: The sequenced fragment ends 3 residues before the CDR3 boundary, so the rest is inferred from the germline J gene. This rearrangement joins TRBV4-1 to TRBJ1-1; 7 bases agree with TRBD1. The germline V gene has CDR1 MGHRA and CDR2 YSYEKL. With 3 bases clipped from V and 0 bases from J, the junction kept 13 bases outside the gene matches. This CDR3 region has 18 residues. The CDR3: CASSQTQGETNMNTEAFF. The covered CDR3 bases are TGCGCCAGCAGCCAGACGCAGGGGGAGACGAACATGAACACTGAA.

With respect to this clone: The CDR3 end falls 3 residues outside the read, so it is completed with the germline J gene. This chain uses TRBV11-3 with TRBJ2-1; a weak D match, TRBD2 (6 bases). The CDR3 extends over 15 amino acids. The V gene lost 1 base and the J gene lost 6 bases, with 13 bases spanning the gap. Germline loops: CDR1 SGHNT, CDR2 YENEEA. Partial CDR3 DNA: TGTGCCAGCAGCTTAGCTGGGACTTCGGGCAATGAG. This sequence encodes CASSLAGTSGNE. The entire CDR3 protein reads CASSLAGTSGNEQFF.

About this clone: The sequence runs out 3 residues before the end of the CDR3; the remainder is reconstructed from the germline J gene. This chain uses TRBV12-3 or TRBV12-4 with TRBJ2-5; a weak D match, TRBD2 (5 bases). The CDR3 spans 15 residues. V lost 6 bases and J 2 bases, leaving 16 bases between the germline ends. The sequenced part of the CDR3 DNA is TGTGCCAGCAGGAACGTTGAGCGGAGGCAAGAGACC. The encoded protein is CASRNVERRQET. The full-length CDR3 reads as CASRNVERRQETQYF.

In regard to this clone: The DNA ends 3 residues before the CDR3 does, and the rest of the CDR3 is filled in from the germline J gene. The rearrangement links TRBV7-9 to TRBJ2-1; 9 bases fit TRBD2. Germline V gene data show CDR1 as SEHNR and CDR2 as FQNEAQ (reference sequence). The CDR3 is 15 amino acids. The V gene end was trimmed by 5 bases and the J gene end by 5 bases; junction bases not matched to a gene: 7. The CDR3 reads CASSAGTSYHNEQFF. The sequenced CDR3 bases are TGTGCCAGCAGCGCCGGGACTAGCTACCACAATGAG.

Worth noting for this clone: The read terminates 3 residues before the CDR3 end, so the remaining end is supplied by the germline J gene. The V and J genes are TRBV6-2 or TRBV6-3 and TRBJ2-3; D uncertain. Trimming shortened V by 2 bases and J by 0 bases, and 12 bases separated the two germline ends. The CDR3 length is 16 residues. Germline V gives CDR1 MNHEY, CDR2 SVGEGT. The CDR3 DNA, read in part, is TGTGCCAGCAGTTACGGTACAACCCTTAGCACAGATACG. It is translated as CASSYGTTLSTDT. The CDR3 as a whole reads CASSYGTTLSTDTQYF.